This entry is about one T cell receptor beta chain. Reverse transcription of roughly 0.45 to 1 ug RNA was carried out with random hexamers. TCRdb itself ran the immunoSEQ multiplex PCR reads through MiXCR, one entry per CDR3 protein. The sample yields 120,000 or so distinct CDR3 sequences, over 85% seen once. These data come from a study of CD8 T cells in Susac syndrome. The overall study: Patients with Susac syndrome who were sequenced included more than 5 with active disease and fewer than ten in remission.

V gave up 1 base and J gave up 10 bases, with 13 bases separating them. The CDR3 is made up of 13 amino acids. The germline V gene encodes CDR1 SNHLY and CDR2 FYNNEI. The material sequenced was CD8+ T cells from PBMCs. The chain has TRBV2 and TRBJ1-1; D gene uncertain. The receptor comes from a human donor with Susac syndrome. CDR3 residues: CASSEVAGEGAFF. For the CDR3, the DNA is TGTGCCAGCAGTGAAGTTGCCGGAGAAGGAGCTTTCTTT.